The clone carrying this T cell receptor (beta chain) has only a few counts. What it binds is unknown. The source of the sample is a study of naive and memory T cell subsets. Findings of the study overall: Over 95% of naive TCR sequences appeared only once after error correction, unlike memory subsets.

CDR3 size: 11 residues. The V end was cut by 6 bases, the J end by 4 bases, with 7 bases between. CDR1 SQVTM and CDR2 ANQGSEA come from the germline V gene. Both TRBC1 and TRBC2 were covered by a beta constant-region primer of two equimolar oligonucleotides. Ligated cDNA was amplified by four rounds of PCR with nested alpha and beta constant-region primers and SP2. TCRdb re-derived calls from the UMI-ligation and nested PCR reads in MiXCR, one entry per CDR3 protein. The sample has around 130,000 distinct CDR3 sequences; over 30% are singletons. The sequenced material came from central memory CD4+ T cells from blood. This sequence originates from a human donor in good health. The rearrangement uses TRBV29-1 and TRBJ1-3; D may be TRBD1 (5 bases). CDR3 residues: CSVQGGNTIYF. The CDR3 nucleotides are TGCAGCGTCCAGGGAGGAAACACCATATATTTT.